This TCR beta chain is drawn from a study of blood T cell repertoires in COVID-19. Study details: PBMCs, B-cell-depleted T cells, or T cells were the source of the cDNA or gDNA that made up the material.

This CDR3 is 15 amino acids long. Trimming cost V 8 bases and J 1 base; bases outside gene matches: 8. In germline, CDR1 is LNHDA, CDR2 SQIVND (reference sequence). In the original workflow: Researchers report that nucleated cell counts were estimated from reference gene primer amplification. TCRdb's table, derived via immunoSEQ multiplex PCR, lists solely in-frame clones and lacks some. From that table come the V and J calls and clone size; the DNA was used to work out D and trimming. The profile shows a few hundred thousand clones, about 86% of them singletons. V and J are TRBV19 and TRBJ1-3; 7 nucleotides match TRBD1. This clonotype originated in a man aged 60-69 years with acute or convalescent COVID-19. What was sequenced was peripheral blood. CDR3 sequence reads: CASARDSRSGNTIYF. Written as DNA, the CDR3 is TGTGCCAGTGCCCGGGACAGCCGATCTGGAAACACCATATATTTT.